The next 29 T cell receptor beta chains were all read from a single sample in a study of cytomegalovirus exposure and HLA in healthy donors (dated by TCRdb to 2016 to 2017). The method behind the library was the immunoSEQ multiplex PCR assay. For the multiplex PCR, a mixture combining 60 forward primers for TCR Vbeta segments and 13 reverse primers for TCR Jbeta segments was used. The table comes from immuneACCESS by way of TCRdb, which keeps in-frame sequences with V and J called. Part of the clones is missing from these tables; in studies checked, under half for an unresolved V gene and the rest for unknown reasons. The sample table contains over 100,000 clones; only one count was recorded for approximately 78% of them. The biggest ten clones account for around a fifth of the sample. The sample taken for sequencing was PBMCs. All receptors come from a man aged 30-40 years in good health and CMV-seropositive.

The V and J genes are TRBV7-9 and TRBJ1-4; perhaps TRBD1 as D (5 bases). Germline-derived CDR1 and CDR2 are SEHNR and FQNEAQ (reference sequence). V was cut by 5 bases and J by 5 bases, with 12 bases left in between. The CDR3 is 14 residues long. The CDR3 bases are TGTGCCAGCAGCCAAGTCGGGGGAAATGAAAAACTGTTTTTT. Residues: CASSQVGGNEKLFF.

The V and J genes are TRBV5-1 and TRBJ2-7; 9 bases align to TRBD2. The CDR3 consists of 15 residues. The V gene's germline CDR1 is SGHRS and CDR2 YFSETQ. The V gene end was trimmed by 3 bases and the J gene end by 3 bases; junction bases not matched to a gene: 7. The chain's CDR3 is CASSSRGGALYEQYF. The CDR3 bases are TGCGCCAGCAGCTCGCGCGGGGGGGCCCTCTACGAGCAGTACTTC. Complete variable domain (other parts from reference TRBV5-1 and TRBJ2-7): KAGVTQTPRYLIKTRGQQVTLSCSPISGHRSVSWYQQTPGQGLQFLFEYFSETQRNKGNFPGRFSGRQFSNSRSEMNVSTLELGDSALYLCASSSRGGALYEQYFGPGTRLTVT.

V is TRBV19 and J is TRBJ1-6; 7 nucleotides agree with TRBD1. The CDR3 is made up of 13 amino acids. After removal of 3 bases from V and 10 bases from J, the junction contained 3 bases not matched to a gene. Germline loops: CDR1 LNHDA, CDR2 SQIVND (reference sequence). The CDR3 region is CASSIDRESPLHF. CDR3 DNA sequence: TGTGCCAGTAGTATTGACAGGGAGTCACCCCTCCACTTT.

This sequence joins TRBV28 and TRBJ1-1, with TRBD1 as a possible D gene (5 bases). The CDR3 has 16 residues. Germline V gene lookup returns CDR1 MDHEN and CDR2 SYDVKM. The ends were cut back, 5 bases at V and 3 bases at J, with 19 bases in the middle. The CDR3 spells CASSVTGGARDTEAFF. CDR3 DNA: TGTGCCAGCAGTGTAACCGGAGGGGCCCGAGACACTGAAGCTTTCTTT.

CDR3 region: CASSIDLGQGGANVLTF. CDR3 coding DNA: TGTGCCAGTAGTATAGATTTGGGGCAGGGTGGGGCCAACGTCCTGACTTTC. The V call is TRBV19, the J call TRBJ2-6; possible D gene TRBD1, 5 bases. The germline CDR1 and CDR2 sequences are LNHDA and SQIVND (reference sequence). This CDR3 is built from 17 residues. Between the trimmed V and J ends, which lost 0 bases and 3 bases, there was a span of 12 bases.

The gene calls are TRBV10-1 and TRBJ2-5; 13 bases align to TRBD2. V lost 0 bases and J lost 4; bases outside the gene matches: 8. Germline values: CDR1 WNHNN, CDR2 SYGVQD (reference sequence). The CDR3 has 18 residues. The CDR3 loop reads CASSESMSGLAGIETQYF. In DNA form, the CDR3 reads TGCGCCAGCAGTGAGTCGATGTCGGGACTAGCGGGGATAGAGACCCAGTACTTC.

The J gene is TRBJ1-5, the V gene TRBV5-6, with TRBD1 identical over 9 bases. The CDR3 sequence is 14 residues long. V shed 3 bases, J shed 4 bases, and the junction held 2 bases outside the gene matches. Germline V gives CDR1 SGHDT, CDR2 YYEEEE. CDR3 protein: CASSSGTGNQPQHF. In DNA, the CDR3 is TGTGCCAGCAGCTCGGGGACAGGGAATCAGCCCCAGCATTTT.

The rearrangement links TRBV6-5 to TRBJ2-1, with 9 bases aligning to TRBD2. V shed 0 bases and J 8 bases; nucleotides not matched to a gene: 5. This CDR3 is built from 15 residues. CDR1 and CDR2 (germline): MNHEY, SVGAGI. The CDR3 protein is CASSYSAGGLYEQFF. The CDR3 region has the DNA TGTGCCAGCAGTTACTCGGCGGGGGGGCTTTATGAGCAGTTCTTC.

The chain has TRBV5-6 and TRBJ1-2; perhaps TRBD1 as D (5 bases). This CDR3 has 14 amino acids. The V and J ends lost 3 bases and 4 bases respectively, with 13 bases between them. Germline loops: CDR1 SGHDT, CDR2 YYEEEE. CDR3 region: CASSSGHAFYGYTF. The CDR3 nucleotides are TGTGCCAGCAGCTCCGGACACGCGTTCTATGGCTACACCTTC. The whole variable domain, remainder taken from reference TRBV5-6 and TRBJ1-2, is DAGVTQSPTHLIKTRGQQVTLRCSPKSGHDTVSWYQQALGQGPQFIFQYYEEEERQRGNFPDRFSGHQFPNYSSELNVNALLLGDSALYLCASSSGHAFYGYTFGSGTRLTVV.

The rearrangement links TRBV5-1 to TRBJ2-1, with 10 bases fitting TRBD2. The germline CDR1 and CDR2 sequences are SGHRS and YFSETQ. This CDR3 spans 15 amino acids. The V gene end was trimmed by 6 bases and the J gene end by 2 bases; junction bases not matched to a gene: 5. In DNA form, the CDR3 reads TGCGCCAGCATCCAAACTAGCGGGACCTACAATGAGCAGTTCTTC. It translates to CASIQTSGTYNEQFF. Drawing the rest from reference TRBV5-1 and TRBJ2-1, the complete variable domain is KAGVTQTPRYLIKTRGQQVTLSCSPISGHRSVSWYQQTPGQGLQFLFEYFSETQRNKGNFPGRFSGRQFSNSRSEMNVSTLELGDSALYLCASIQTSGTYNEQFFGPGTRLTVL.

The chain employs TRBV7-8 and TRBJ1-3; D uncertain. CDR1 SGHVS and CDR2 FQNEAQ come from the germline V gene. This CDR3 is built from 14 residues. Trimming removed 1 base at V and 2 bases at J, with 6 bases between. Written as DNA, the CDR3 is TGTGCCAGCAGCTTAGGAGAACCTGGAAACACCATATATTTT. It is translated as CASSLGEPGNTIYF. The full variable domain, in which reference TRBV7-8 and TRBJ1-3 provide the parts outside the CDR3, is GAGVSQSPRYKVAKRGQDVALRCDPISGHVSLFWYQQALGQGPEFLTYFQNEAQLDKSGLPSDRFFAERPEGSVSTLKIQRTQQEDSAVYLCASSLGEPGNTIYFGEGSWLTVV.

V gene TRBV9 combines with J gene TRBJ2-7; TRBD1 agrees at 8 bases. Germline V gene lookup returns CDR1 SGDLS and CDR2 YYNGEE. The CDR3 has 14 residues. With V trimmed by 4 bases and J by 2 bases, 5 bases remained unmatched. The CDR3 coding sequence is TGTGCCAGCAGCCCAGGGACAGGTCCCTACGAGCAGTACTTC. It translates to CASSPGTGPYEQYF.

V gene TRBV7-8 combines with J gene TRBJ1-1; D is unclear. The CDR3 is 14 amino acids. Trimming stripped 1 base from V and 7 bases from J, with 13 bases between. Germline V gives CDR1 SGHVS, CDR2 FQNEAQ. The DNA for the CDR3 is TGTGCCAGCAGCTTAGAACGGGGTTTGAGTGAAGCTTTCTTT. Its protein is CASSLERGLSEAFF.

This chain connects TRBV5-1 to TRBJ2-1; 10 bases map to TRBD2. Germline V CDR1 and CDR2: SGHRS, YFSETQ. This CDR3 spans 14 amino acids. V gave up 5 bases and J gave up 4 bases; unmatched junction bases: 3. The CDR3: CASSTSGVYNEQFF. Here the CDR3 DNA reads TGCGCCAGCAGTACTAGCGGGGTGTACAATGAGCAGTTCTTC.

The chain recombines TRBV7-9 with TRBJ1-1, with D unclear. V was cut by 1 base and J by 6 bases, with 6 bases left in between. This CDR3 has 12 amino acids. Germline V gene lookup returns CDR1 SEHNR and CDR2 FQNEAQ (reference sequence). The CDR3 is CASSLVPAEAFF. CDR3 DNA: TGTGCCAGCAGCTTAGTTCCGGCTGAAGCTTTCTTT.

CDR3: CASSFGQGLHGYTF. The CDR3 bases are TGTGCCAGCAGCTTCGGTCAGGGGCTCCATGGCTACACCTTC. The chain links TRBV7-2 to TRBJ1-2; a possible D gene is TRBD1 (6 bases). Trimming took 3 bases from V and 6 from J, leaving 14 bases between them. Germline V gene sequence: CDR1 SGHTA, CDR2 FQGNSA. The CDR3 has 14 amino acids. The entire variable domain, with the rest obtained from reference TRBV7-2 and TRBJ1-2, is as follows: GAGVSQSPSNKVTEKGKDVELRCDPISGHTALYWYRQSLGQGLEFLIYFQGNSAPDKSGLPSDRFSAERTGGSVSTLTIQRTQQEDSAVYLCASSFGQGLHGYTFGSGTRLTVV.

The rearrangement joins TRBV20-1 to TRBJ1-2; D is unclear. V lost 7 bases, J lost 3 bases, and 9 bases lay in between. This CDR3 contains 11 residues. Per the germline V gene, CDR1 is DFQATT and CDR2 is SNEGSKA (reference sequence). The CDR3 sequence: CSVQTDYGYTF. In DNA form, the CDR3 reads TGCAGTGTCCAAACGGACTATGGCTACACCTTC.

J is TRBJ1-4 and V is TRBV7-9; D remains ambiguous. Germline CDR1 SEHNR, CDR2 FQNEAQ (reference sequence). CDR3 length equals 14 residues. With 6 bases removed from V and 5 bases from J, the gap between germline ends came to 13 bases. The CDR3, as DNA: TGTGCCAGCAGATCTAGGAGGGAGAATGAAAAACTGTTTTTT. This gives the protein CASRSRRENEKLFF.

The chain employs TRBV5-1 and TRBJ2-3; weak D call: TRBD1 (6 bases). This CDR3 region has 15 residues. CDR1 and CDR2 from the germline V gene are SGHRS and YFSETQ. Between the trimmed V and J ends, which lost 6 bases and 0 bases, there was a span of 14 bases. The CDR3 DNA reads TGCGCCAGCACCCCAACGGGACAAAGCACAGATACGCAGTATTTT. This gives the protein CASTPTGQSTDTQYF. Full variable domain (outside the CDR3, taken from reference TRBV5-1 and TRBJ2-3): KAGVTQTPRYLIKTRGQQVTLSCSPISGHRSVSWYQQTPGQGLQFLFEYFSETQRNKGNFPGRFSGRQFSNSRSEMNVSTLELGDSALYLCASTPTGQSTDTQYFGPGTRLTVL.

This chain connects TRBV7-8 to TRBJ2-3, with a tentative D call TRBD1 (6 bases). The CDR3 runs to 16 residues. Per germline, CDR1 SGHVS and CDR2 FQNEAQ. V lost 5 bases, J lost 4 bases, and 19 bases lay in between. The CDR3 is CASSPYTGPGADTQYF. In nucleotides, the CDR3 is TGTGCCAGCAGCCCCTATACCGGCCCAGGGGCAGATACGCAGTATTTT.

This chain connects TRBV5-1 to TRBJ2-7; the D is unclear. V was cut by 3 bases and J by 0 bases, with 7 bases left in between. The germline V gene encodes CDR1 SGHRS and CDR2 YFSETQ. This CDR3 spans 13 amino acids. CDR3 amino acids: CASSSPSSYEQYF. The CDR3 nucleotides are TGCGCCAGCAGCTCTCCGAGCTCCTACGAGCAGTACTTC. The full variable domain, in which reference TRBV5-1 and TRBJ2-7 provide the parts outside the CDR3, is KAGVTQTPRYLIKTRGQQVTLSCSPISGHRSVSWYQQTPGQGLQFLFEYFSETQRNKGNFPGRFSGRQFSNSRSEMNVSTLELGDSALYLCASSSPSSYEQYFGPGTRLTVT.

This chain joins TRBV6-5 and TRBJ2-7; a possible D gene is TRBD1 (6 bases). V lost 5 bases, J lost 4 bases, and 18 bases lay in between. CDR3 size: 15 residues. Germline V gives CDR1 MNHEY, CDR2 SVGAGI. CDR3 loop: CASSRPGTRNYEQYF. CDR3 sequence (DNA): TGTGCCAGCAGTCGGCCCGGGACAAGAAATTACGAGCAGTACTTC.

This clone is a singleton in its sample. The DNA for the CDR3 is TGTGCCAGCAGTTACATACCGGGCTATGGCTACACCTTC. Its translation is CASSYIPGYGYTF. The chain has TRBV2 and TRBJ1-2, with unresolved D. The V end was cut by 5 bases, the J end by 4 bases, with 11 bases between. CDR3 size: 13 residues. CDR1 and CDR2 (germline): SNHLY, FYNNEI. Drawing the rest from reference TRBV2 and TRBJ1-2, the complete variable domain is EPEVTQTPSHQVTQMGQEVILRCVPISNHLYFYWYRQILGQKVEFLVSFYNNEISEKSEIFDDQFSVERPDGSNFTLKIRSTKLEDSAMYFCASSYIPGYGYTFGSGTRLTVV.

Note on this clone: This sample includes further DNA sequences coding for the same CDR3. The chain combines TRBV5-1 with TRBJ2-3; 8 positions match TRBD2. The CDR3 length is 16 residues. The V segment lost 3 bases and the J segment 4 bases; nucleotides outside the gene matches: 10. Germline V gene lookup returns CDR1 SGHRS and CDR2 YFSETQ. Written as DNA, the CDR3 is TGCGCCAGCAGCTCAGGTCTGGCGGGAGGCGCAGATACGCAGTATTTT. Amino acids: CASSSGLAGGADTQYF. Variable domain in full (rest from reference TRBV5-1 and TRBJ2-3): KAGVTQTPRYLIKTRGQQVTLSCSPISGHRSVSWYQQTPGQGLQFLFEYFSETQRNKGNFPGRFSGRQFSNSRSEMNVSTLELGDSALYLCASSSGLAGGADTQYFGPGTRLTVL.

V is TRBV5-4 and J is TRBJ2-5; D may be TRBD1 (6 bases). The J call may be wrong; the DNA end is better matched by TRBJ2-7. The V gene's germline CDR1 is SGHNT and CDR2 YYREEE (reference sequence). The CDR3 has 14 residues. CDR3 in DNA: TGTGCCAGCAGGTTCCGGGACAACCCCTACGAGCAGTACTTC. The encoded protein is CASRFRDNPYEQYF.

The rearrangement links TRBV4-2 to TRBJ1-2; TRBD1 is a possible D gene (6 bases). V shed 3 bases and J shed 4 bases, with 30 bases lying between them. CDR3 length equals 20 residues. From germline, CDR1 is LGHNA and CDR2 YNFKEQ. Here the CDR3 DNA reads TGTGCCAGCAGCCAGAAGACGAGAACCACAGGGATGGGGCTGACCTATGGCTACACCTTC. It specifies CASSQKTRTTGMGLTYGYTF.

V and J are TRBV18 and TRBJ1-1, with TRBD1 matching 11 bases. The junction had 5 bases not matched to a gene; V was cut back by 2 bases and J by 3 bases. The CDR3 covers 16 residues. From germline, CDR1 is KGHSH and CDR2 LQKENI. This CDR3 is CASSPTPGQGDTEAFF. The CDR3, as DNA: TGTGCCAGCTCACCAACCCCGGGACAGGGGGACACTGAAGCTTTCTTT.

The V call is TRBV6-6, the J call TRBJ1-5; tentative D call: TRBD1 (5 bases). The V and J ends lost 7 bases and 2 bases respectively, with 12 bases between them. The CDR3 spans 14 residues. Looked up from germline, CDR1 is MNHNY and CDR2 is SVGAGI (reference sequence). CDR3 nucleotide sequence: TGTGCCAGCACCGGCAGGGAGGGCAATCAGCCCCAGCATTTT. Its protein product is CASTGREGNQPQHF.

The chain combines TRBV7-8 with TRBJ1-3; a weak D match, TRBD1 (5 bases). CDR1 and CDR2 from the germline V gene are SGHVS and FQNEAQ. The CDR3 length is 15 residues. With 1 base removed from V and 4 bases from J, the gap between germline ends came to 11 bases. The DNA for the CDR3 is TGTGCCAGCAGCTTAGTCGTGGGGGGGGGAAACACCATATATTTT. This codes for CASSLVVGGGNTIYF.